These T cell receptor beta chains were read from a single sample in a study of response to subunit inactivated influenza vaccine. TCRdb redid the calling of the RT-PCR reads with MiXCR, one entry per CDR3 protein. The table records 650,000 to 850,000 distinct CDR3 sequences, about 15% of them present only once. The sequencing here drew on PBMCs from blood, taken 14 days before vaccination. These receptors all stem from a man aged 50 to 60 who received an inactivated influenza vaccine. CDR3s include the opening cysteine and the closing phenylalanine or tryptophan. Size is stated for part of the rows, as once, few or many counts, or as a class when the clone is expanded.

CDR3aa	abundance	v_gene	j_gene
CSASRGVLETQYF	few	TRBV20-1	TRBJ2-5
CASSVGVGGYTF	NA	TRBV9	TRBJ1-2
CASSLSRGQGWETQYF	many	TRBV7-2	TRBJ2-5
CASSSGGSGSPLHF	few	TRBV7-8	TRBJ1-6
CASSNPTVSTSTDTQYF	NA	TRBV6-5	TRBJ2-3
CASSQPGPSNYGYTF	few	TRBV3-1	TRBJ1-2
CASSSHSGDNEQFF	few	TRBV11-3	TRBJ2-1
CASSLGGNQETQYF	many	TRBV5-1	TRBJ2-5
CASSPTGMPGNEQFF	NA	TRBV18	TRBJ2-1
CASSQWGTTRVGTGELFF	many	TRBV3-1	TRBJ2-2
CASSVGGGHSYEQYF	NA	TRBV9	TRBJ2-7
CAWSLQNNSPLHF	NA	TRBV30	TRBJ1-6
CSARGNQETQYF	NA	TRBV20-1	TRBJ2-5
CASSLVPSGQTNEQFF	NA	TRBV5-1	TRBJ2-1
CASSQRAGSLEAFF	few	TRBV7-9	TRBJ1-1
CASSEGDGSIGYTF	few	TRBV5-1	TRBJ1-2
CASSQQGFEETQYF	few	TRBV18	TRBJ2-5
CASSFYLAGGTSYNEQFF	once	TRBV11-2	TRBJ2-1
CASSLAGTVSYEQYF	NA	TRBV5-8	TRBJ2-7
CASSYSSPWGTTNEKLFF	NA	TRBV6-5	TRBJ1-4
CASSWASTRETQYF	NA	TRBV28	TRBJ2-5
CASSYSRGQANEKLFF	NA	TRBV6-5	TRBJ1-4
CASNQDWGAEQYF	few	TRBV7-8	TRBJ2-7
CASSLRTGGLDGYTF	few	TRBV12-3/TRBV12-4	TRBJ1-2
CASSQDRDRQYF	few	TRBV3-1	TRBJ2-3
CASSLVTVVTDTQYF	many	TRBV5-6	TRBJ2-3
CASSWGLEVAYEQYF	NA	TRBV12-3/TRBV12-4	TRBJ2-7
CSAKGGGRPREQFF	few	TRBV20-1	TRBJ2-1
CASSLVSFVETQYF	NA	TRBV7-8	TRBJ2-5
CASSPPAGVGQDEQFF	NA	TRBV18	TRBJ2-1
CASSEGSLNYGYTF	NA	TRBV2	TRBJ1-2
CASSSSQLAGNEQFF	NA	TRBV7-9	TRBJ2-1
CASSVLGGRADTQYF	few	TRBV12-3/TRBV12-4	TRBJ2-3
CASSPRGSTVETQYF	NA	TRBV18	TRBJ2-5
CASSFAGGPAETQYF	few	TRBV12-3/TRBV12-4	TRBJ2-5
CASSGPWTGSYEQYF	few	TRBV6-2/TRBV6-3	TRBJ2-7
CASSTPGSSTDTQYF	few	TRBV7-8	TRBJ2-3
CASSLADRGDFYEQYF	NA	TRBV7-6	TRBJ2-7
CASSVGGTGFLREQYF	few	TRBV9	TRBJ2-7
CASSPRTSGGDVTQYF	few	TRBV11-2	TRBJ2-5
CASGLGDTWTQYF	NA	TRBV12-5	TRBJ2-3